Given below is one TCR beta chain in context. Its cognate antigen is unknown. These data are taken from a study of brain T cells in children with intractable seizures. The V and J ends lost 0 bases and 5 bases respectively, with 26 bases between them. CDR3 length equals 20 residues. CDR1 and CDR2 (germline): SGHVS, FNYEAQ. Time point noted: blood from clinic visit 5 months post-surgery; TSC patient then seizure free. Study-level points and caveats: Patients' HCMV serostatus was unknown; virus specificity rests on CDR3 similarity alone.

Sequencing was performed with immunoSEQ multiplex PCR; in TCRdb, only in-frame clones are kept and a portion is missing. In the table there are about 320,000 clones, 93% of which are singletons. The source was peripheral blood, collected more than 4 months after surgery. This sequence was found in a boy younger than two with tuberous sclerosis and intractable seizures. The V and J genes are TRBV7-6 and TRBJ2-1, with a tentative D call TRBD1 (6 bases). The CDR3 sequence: CASSLAVGVAARRTDNEQFF. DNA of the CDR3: TGTGCCAGCAGCTTAGCAGTTGGGGTCGCGGCTCGGAGGACAGACAATGAGCAGTTCTTC.